This record concerns one T cell receptor beta chain sequence. Its specificity is unknown. Trimming pared 5 bases from V and 4 bases from J, leaving 5 bases between. CDR1 is MDHEN, CDR2 SYDVKM, per germline. The CDR3 spans 11 residues. This sample was taken from a study of T cell responses to AZD1222 COVID-19 vaccine. Findings and caveats of the study: Distributed over spike, vaccine-associated CD4 TCRs predominated at 160-218 and 743-854. The donor group comprised mostly white British people and more females; the analysis possibly underestimated clonal diversity.

The protocol was immunoSEQ multiplex PCR, while the TCRdb copy is restricted to in-frame clones and leaves out a portion. The profile shows around 130,000 clones, over 75% of them singletons. The receptor comes from an adult who received the MenACWY meningococcal vaccine as a control. The rearrangement joins TRBV28 to TRBJ2-5; D gene uncertain. Sequencing used peripheral blood, obtained 28 days after the second dose of the MenACWY control vaccine. The chain's CDR3 is CASSKGETQYF. CDR3 nucleotides: TGTGCCAGCAGTAAGGGAGAGACCCAGTACTTC.